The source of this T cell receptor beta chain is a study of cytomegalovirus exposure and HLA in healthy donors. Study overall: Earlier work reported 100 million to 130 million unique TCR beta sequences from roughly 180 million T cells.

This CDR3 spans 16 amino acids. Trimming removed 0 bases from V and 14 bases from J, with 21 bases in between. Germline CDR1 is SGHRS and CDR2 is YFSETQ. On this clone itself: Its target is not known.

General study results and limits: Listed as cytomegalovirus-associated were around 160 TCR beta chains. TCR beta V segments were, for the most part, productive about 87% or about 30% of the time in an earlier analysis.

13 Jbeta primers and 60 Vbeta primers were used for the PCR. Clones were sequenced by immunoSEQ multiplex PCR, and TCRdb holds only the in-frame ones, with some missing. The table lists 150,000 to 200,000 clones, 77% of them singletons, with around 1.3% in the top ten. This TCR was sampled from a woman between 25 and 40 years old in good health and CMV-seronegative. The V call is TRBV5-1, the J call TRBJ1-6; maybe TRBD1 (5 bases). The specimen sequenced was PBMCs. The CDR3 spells CASSLGNSNDLGALHF. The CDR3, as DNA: TGCGCCAGCAGCTTGGGCAACTCTAATGATCTAGGGGCCCTCCACTTT.